Below, 2 T cell receptor beta chains from the same sample are listed, as sequenced in a study of immune heterogeneity within non-small cell lung tumors. Each sample used 600 to 700 ng of genomic DNA from bulk tumor tissue. Several biopsies were spaced far apart within each primary tumor and obtained as surgery took place. Enrolled patients presented with newly diagnosed, previously untreated non-small cell lung cancer and underwent curative surgery. In a multiplex PCR, 32 V and 13 J primers amplified TCR beta CDR3. One entry per CDR3 protein results from TCRdb running MiXCR on the multiplex PCR reads. This table has approximately 2,500 distinct CDR3 sequences, roughly 29% appearing once. Sequenced input: lung tumor tissue. The receptors were sampled from a man aged 45-65 years with non-small cell lung cancer.

The chain combines TRBV6-4 with TRBJ1-2; D not resolved. Trimming cost V 2 bases and J 0 bases, with 1 base left between them. CDR1 MRHNA and CDR2 SNTAGT come from the germline V gene. The CDR3 is made up of 12 amino acids. The CDR3 region is CASSDTNYGYTF. The CDR3 nucleotides read TGTGCCAGCAGTGACACTAACTATGGCTACACCTTC.

Comments on this clonotype: It may be a read error: a sequence one base away is much more abundant. This chain connects TRBV29-1 to TRBJ2-7; D tentatively fits TRBD1 or TRBD2 (5 bases each). V lost 5 bases to trimming and J lost 2 bases, with 10 bases between them. The CDR3 totals 12 residues. CDR1 is SQVTM and CDR2 is ANQGSEA in the germline V gene. The CDR3 sequence: CSVRGSTYEQYF. CDR3 bases: TGCAGCGTTCGGGGCAGCACCTACGAGCAGTACTTC.